One and the same sample provided the 10 T cell receptor beta chains below, sequenced in a study of T cell responses to AZD1222 COVID-19 vaccine. Assay used: immunoSEQ multiplex PCR; TCRdb lists only in-frame clones, some missing. The data contain 130,000 or so clones, approximately 92% of them singletons. This sample comprised peripheral blood, obtained on day 0 of AZD1222 vaccination. The receptors were gathered from an adult in good health.

V and J are TRBV2 and TRBJ1-5, with D perhaps matching TRBD1 (5 bases). CDR1 SNHLY and CDR2 FYNNEI come from the germline V gene. CDR3 length: 17 amino acids. V was cut by 3 bases and J by 2 bases, with 17 bases left in between. For the CDR3, the DNA is TGTGCCAGCAGTGAGGGCCAGGGTTTTTCCCGCAATCAGCCCCAGCATTTT. It is translated as CASSEGQGFSRNQPQHF.

V is TRBV4-2 and J is TRBJ2-1; TRBD2 agrees at 8 bases. V lost 0 bases, J lost 1 base, and 5 bases stayed unmatched. The V gene's germline CDR1 is LGHNA and CDR2 YNFKEQ. There are 17 residues in the CDR3. The CDR3 DNA reads TGTGCCAGCAGCCAAGATCCCTTAGCGGGATCCTACAATGAGCAGTTCTTC. Protein sequence: CASSQDPLAGSYNEQFF.

The V and J genes are TRBV2 and TRBJ2-1, with D possibly matching TRBD2 (7 bases). Trimming pared 10 bases from V and 4 bases from J, leaving 32 bases between. The CDR3 runs to 19 residues. Looked up from germline, CDR1 is SNHLY and CDR2 is FYNNEI. CDR3 bases: TGTGCCAACCTTGCGCCCGGGACGGATGCAGGGGAGGGTTACAATGAGCAGTTCTTC. Translation gives CANLAPGTDAGEGYNEQFF.

The CDR3 reads CASSVGAEGLGEKLFF. The CDR3 DNA reads TGTGCCAGCAGTGTGGGGGCGGAAGGGCTAGGCGAAAAACTGTTTTTT. The chain links TRBV2 to TRBJ1-4; TRBD1 might be the D (6 bases). There are 16 residues in the CDR3. CDR1 is SNHLY, CDR2 FYNNEI, per germline. Trimming took off 4 bases at V and 8 bases at J, with 20 bases between the two ends.

The chain has TRBV18 and TRBJ2-7, with D maybe TRBD1 (6 bases). This CDR3 comprises 14 residues. Germline CDR1 reads KGHSH; CDR2 reads LQKENI. V lost 0 bases and J lost 6, with 12 bases in between. The DNA of the CDR3 is TGTGCCAGCTCACCACCATACAGGGAATCCGAGCAGTACTTC. The encoded protein is CASSPPYRESEQYF.

This chain uses TRBV27 with TRBJ1-6; D is unclear. V lost 3 bases to trimming and J lost 5 bases, with 11 bases between them. The germline V gene encodes CDR1 MNHEY and CDR2 SMNVEV (reference sequence). CDR3 length: 15 amino acids. The CDR3 spells CASSFIRDDNSPLHF. The CDR3 region has the DNA TGTGCCAGCAGTTTCATTAGGGATGATAATTCACCCCTCCACTTT.

The genes are TRBV27 and TRBJ1-2; D is unclear. V lost 4 bases, J lost 0 bases, and 12 bases lay in between. CDR1 and CDR2 (germline): MNHEY, SMNVEV (reference sequence). This CDR3 region has 15 residues. In DNA form, the CDR3 reads TGTGCCAGCAGTTCCCCAGACACCGCTAACTATGGCTACACCTTC. Translating it yields CASSSPDTANYGYTF.

The rearrangement links TRBV11-2 to TRBJ1-2, with 7 bases identical to TRBD1. This CDR3 contains 14 residues. Germline values: CDR1 SGHAT, CDR2 FQNNGV. With 4 bases clipped from V and 2 bases from J, the junction kept 4 bases outside the gene matches. CDR3 sequence (DNA): TGTGCCAGCAGCTCCACGACAGGGAACTATGGCTACACCTTC. Its protein product is CASSSTTGNYGYTF.

The chain joins TRBV6-1 to TRBJ2-7; 11 bases line up with TRBD1. After removal of 1 base from V and 4 bases from J, the junction contained 3 bases not matched to a gene. Germline CDR1 MNHNS, CDR2 SASEGT. The CDR3 covers 15 residues. Here the CDR3 reads CASSEGTGGWYEQYF. The DNA for the CDR3 is TGTGCCAGCAGTGAAGGGACAGGGGGCTGGTACGAGCAGTACTTC.

The chain carries TRBV7-2 and TRBJ2-5; TRBD2 might be the D (6 bases). Germline V gene sequence: CDR1 SGHTA, CDR2 FQGNSA. The CDR3 runs to 13 residues. The V and J ends lost 8 bases and 4 bases respectively, with 14 bases between them. CDR3 loop: CASQRQGGETQYF. CDR3 nucleotide sequence: TGTGCCAGCCAGCGGCAGGGAGGAGAGACCCAGTACTTC.